The subject of this entry is one TCR beta chain. Its antigen remains unknown. Run at survey level, the immunoSEQ assay was version v3.0. The assay was immunoSEQ multiplex PCR, and TCRdb's table has in-frame clones only and misses some. The sample consists of some 33,000 clones, about 96% of them appearing once. This sample was taken from a study of long-term antiretroviral therapy in people with HIV. No fewer than two post-ART and no fewer than one pre-ART PBMC samples existed for each donor. This CDR3 is 13 amino acids long. The ends were cut back, 4 bases at V and 4 bases at J, with 9 bases in the middle. Germline-derived CDR1 and CDR2 are MGHDK and SYGVNS. Study-wide results and limits: The study lacked data on ART adherence, viral resistance or therapy changes. Sampling of blood ran from the mid-2000s to the late 2010s, and older ART regimens were possibly in use.

The clonotype originates from a man aged 25 to 45 with HIV. The V gene is TRBV25-1, the J gene TRBJ2-3; no definite D call. The specimen was unsorted PBMCs, collected about 6.6 years after starting antiretroviral therapy. This CDR3 reads CASSGTAADTQYF. The DNA of the CDR3 is TGTGCCAGCAGTGGCACGGCGGCAGATACGCAGTATTTT.